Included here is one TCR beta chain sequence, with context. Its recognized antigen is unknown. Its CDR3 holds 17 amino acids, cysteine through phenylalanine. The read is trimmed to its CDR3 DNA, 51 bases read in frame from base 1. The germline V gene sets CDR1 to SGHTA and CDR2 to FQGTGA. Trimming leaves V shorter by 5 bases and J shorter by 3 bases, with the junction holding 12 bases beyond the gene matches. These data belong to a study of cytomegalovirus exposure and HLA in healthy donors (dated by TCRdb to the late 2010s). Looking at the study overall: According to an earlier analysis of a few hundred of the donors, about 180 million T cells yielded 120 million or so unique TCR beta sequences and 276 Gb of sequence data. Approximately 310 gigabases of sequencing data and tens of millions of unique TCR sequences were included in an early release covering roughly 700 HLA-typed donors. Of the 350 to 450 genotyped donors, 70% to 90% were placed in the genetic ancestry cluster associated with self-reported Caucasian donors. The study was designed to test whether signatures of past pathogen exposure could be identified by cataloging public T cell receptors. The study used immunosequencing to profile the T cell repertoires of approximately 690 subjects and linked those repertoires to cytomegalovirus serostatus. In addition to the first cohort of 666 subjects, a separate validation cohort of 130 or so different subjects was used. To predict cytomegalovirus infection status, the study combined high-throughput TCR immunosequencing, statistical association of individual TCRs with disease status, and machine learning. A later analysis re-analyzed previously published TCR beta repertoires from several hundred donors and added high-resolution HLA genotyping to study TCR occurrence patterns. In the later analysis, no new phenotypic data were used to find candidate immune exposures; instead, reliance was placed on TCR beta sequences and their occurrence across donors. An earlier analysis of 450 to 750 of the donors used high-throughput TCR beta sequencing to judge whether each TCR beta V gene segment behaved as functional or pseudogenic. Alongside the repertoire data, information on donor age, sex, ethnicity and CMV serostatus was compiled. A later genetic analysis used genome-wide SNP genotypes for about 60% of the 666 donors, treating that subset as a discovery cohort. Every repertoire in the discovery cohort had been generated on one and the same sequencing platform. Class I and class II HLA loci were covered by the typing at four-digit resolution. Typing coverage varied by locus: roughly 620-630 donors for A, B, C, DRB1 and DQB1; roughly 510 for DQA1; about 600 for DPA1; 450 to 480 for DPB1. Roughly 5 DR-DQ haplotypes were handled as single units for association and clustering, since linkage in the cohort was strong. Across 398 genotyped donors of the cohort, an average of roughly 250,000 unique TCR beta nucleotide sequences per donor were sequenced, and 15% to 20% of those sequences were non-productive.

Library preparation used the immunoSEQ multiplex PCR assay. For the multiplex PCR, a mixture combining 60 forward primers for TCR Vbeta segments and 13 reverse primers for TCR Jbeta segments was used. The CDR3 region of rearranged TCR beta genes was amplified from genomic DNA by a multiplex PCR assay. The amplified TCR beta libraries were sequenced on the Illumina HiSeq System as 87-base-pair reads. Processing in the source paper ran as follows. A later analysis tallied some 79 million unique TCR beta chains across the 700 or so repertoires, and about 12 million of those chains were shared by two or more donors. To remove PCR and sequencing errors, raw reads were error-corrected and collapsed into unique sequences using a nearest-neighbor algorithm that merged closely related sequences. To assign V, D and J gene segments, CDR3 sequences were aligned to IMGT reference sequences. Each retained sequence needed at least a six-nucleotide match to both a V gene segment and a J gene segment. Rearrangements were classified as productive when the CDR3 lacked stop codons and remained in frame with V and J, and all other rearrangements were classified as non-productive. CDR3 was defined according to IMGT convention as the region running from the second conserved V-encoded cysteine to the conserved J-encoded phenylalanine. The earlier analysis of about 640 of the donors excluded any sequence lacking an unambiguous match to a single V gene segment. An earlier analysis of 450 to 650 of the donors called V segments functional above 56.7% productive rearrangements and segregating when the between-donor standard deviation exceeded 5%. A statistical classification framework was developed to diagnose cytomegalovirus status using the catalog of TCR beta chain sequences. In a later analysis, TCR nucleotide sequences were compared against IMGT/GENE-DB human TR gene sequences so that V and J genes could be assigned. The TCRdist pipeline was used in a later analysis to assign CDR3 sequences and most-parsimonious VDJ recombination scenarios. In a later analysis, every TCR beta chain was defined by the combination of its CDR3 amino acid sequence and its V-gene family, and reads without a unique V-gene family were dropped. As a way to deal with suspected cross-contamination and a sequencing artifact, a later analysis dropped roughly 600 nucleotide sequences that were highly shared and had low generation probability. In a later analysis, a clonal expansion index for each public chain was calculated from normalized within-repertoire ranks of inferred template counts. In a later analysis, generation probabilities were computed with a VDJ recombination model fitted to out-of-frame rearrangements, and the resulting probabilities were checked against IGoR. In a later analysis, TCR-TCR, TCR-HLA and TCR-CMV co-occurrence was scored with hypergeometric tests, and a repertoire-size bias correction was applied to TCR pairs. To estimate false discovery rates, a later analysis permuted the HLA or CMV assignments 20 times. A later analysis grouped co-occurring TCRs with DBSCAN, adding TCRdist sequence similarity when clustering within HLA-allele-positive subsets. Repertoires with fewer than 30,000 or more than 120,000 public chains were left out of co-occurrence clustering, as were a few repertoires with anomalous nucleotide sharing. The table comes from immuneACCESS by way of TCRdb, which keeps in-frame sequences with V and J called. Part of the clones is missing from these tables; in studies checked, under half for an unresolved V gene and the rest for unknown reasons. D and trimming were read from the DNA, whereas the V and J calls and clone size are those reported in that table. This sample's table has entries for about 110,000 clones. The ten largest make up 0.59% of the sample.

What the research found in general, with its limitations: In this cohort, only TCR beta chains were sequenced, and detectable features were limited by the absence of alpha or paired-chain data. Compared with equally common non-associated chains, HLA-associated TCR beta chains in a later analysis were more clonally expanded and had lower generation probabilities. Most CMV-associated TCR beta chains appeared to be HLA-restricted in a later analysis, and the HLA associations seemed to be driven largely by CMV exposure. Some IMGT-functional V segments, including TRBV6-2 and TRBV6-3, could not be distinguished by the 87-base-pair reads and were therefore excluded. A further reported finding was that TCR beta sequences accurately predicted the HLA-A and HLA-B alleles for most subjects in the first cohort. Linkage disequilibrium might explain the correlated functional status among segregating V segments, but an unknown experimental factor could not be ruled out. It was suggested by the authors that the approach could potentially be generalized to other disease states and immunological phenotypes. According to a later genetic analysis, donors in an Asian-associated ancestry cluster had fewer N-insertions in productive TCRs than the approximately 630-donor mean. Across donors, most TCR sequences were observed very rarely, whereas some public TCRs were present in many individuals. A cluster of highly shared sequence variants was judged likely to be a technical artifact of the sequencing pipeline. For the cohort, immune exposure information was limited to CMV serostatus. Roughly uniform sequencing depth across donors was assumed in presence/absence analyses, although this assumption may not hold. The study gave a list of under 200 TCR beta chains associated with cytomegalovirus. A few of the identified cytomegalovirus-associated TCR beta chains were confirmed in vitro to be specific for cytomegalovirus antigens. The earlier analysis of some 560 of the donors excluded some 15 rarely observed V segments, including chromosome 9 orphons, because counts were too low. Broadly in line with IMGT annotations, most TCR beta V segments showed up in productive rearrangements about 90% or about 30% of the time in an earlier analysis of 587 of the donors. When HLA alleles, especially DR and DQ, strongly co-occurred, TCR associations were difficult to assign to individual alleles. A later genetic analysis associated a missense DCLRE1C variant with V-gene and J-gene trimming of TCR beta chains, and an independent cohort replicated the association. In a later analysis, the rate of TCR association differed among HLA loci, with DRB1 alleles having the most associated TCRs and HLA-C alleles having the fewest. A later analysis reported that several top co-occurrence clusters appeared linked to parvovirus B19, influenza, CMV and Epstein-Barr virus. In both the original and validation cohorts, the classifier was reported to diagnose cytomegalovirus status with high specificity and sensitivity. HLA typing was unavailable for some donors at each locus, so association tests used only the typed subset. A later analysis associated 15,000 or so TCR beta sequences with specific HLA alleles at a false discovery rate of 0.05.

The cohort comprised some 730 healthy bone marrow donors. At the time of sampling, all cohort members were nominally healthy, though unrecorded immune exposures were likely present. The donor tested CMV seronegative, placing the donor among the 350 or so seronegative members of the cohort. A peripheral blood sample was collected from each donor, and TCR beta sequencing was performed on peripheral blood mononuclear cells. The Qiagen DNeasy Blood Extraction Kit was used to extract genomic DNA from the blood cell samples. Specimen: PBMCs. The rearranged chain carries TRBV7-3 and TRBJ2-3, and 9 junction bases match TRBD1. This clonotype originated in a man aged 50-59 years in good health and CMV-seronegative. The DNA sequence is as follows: TGTGCCAGCAGCAAAACAGGGGGCGGAGGTGGTACAGATACGCAGTATTTT. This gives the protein CASSKTGGGGGTDTQYF.